This TCR beta chain was obtained from a study of cytomegalovirus exposure and HLA in healthy donors. The PCR contained 60 Vbeta and 13 Jbeta primers. The table came from immunoSEQ multiplex PCR; TCRdb's copy has only in-frame clones and leaves some out. Among 90,000 or so clones listed, under 90% were seen once. Per germline, CDR1 MGHRA and CDR2 YSYEKL. Between the trimmed V and J ends, which lost 0 bases and 11 bases, there was a span of 8 bases. The CDR3 totals 12 residues. Study-wide points: It was reported in a later analysis that an Asian-associated ancestry cluster showed fewer N-insertions than the roughly 620-donor mean. Presence/absence analyses rested on an assumption that sequencing depth was roughly uniform across donors.

On this clone: The target antigen is unknown.

The gene calls are TRBV4-1 and TRBJ1-5; D may be TRBD1 (5 bases). This clonotype originated in a man aged 50 or older in good health and CMV-seropositive. The material sequenced was PBMCs. The CDR3 loop reads CASSQDGRAQHF. DNA for the CDR3: TGCGCCAGCAGCCAAGATGGCAGGGCCCAGCATTTT.